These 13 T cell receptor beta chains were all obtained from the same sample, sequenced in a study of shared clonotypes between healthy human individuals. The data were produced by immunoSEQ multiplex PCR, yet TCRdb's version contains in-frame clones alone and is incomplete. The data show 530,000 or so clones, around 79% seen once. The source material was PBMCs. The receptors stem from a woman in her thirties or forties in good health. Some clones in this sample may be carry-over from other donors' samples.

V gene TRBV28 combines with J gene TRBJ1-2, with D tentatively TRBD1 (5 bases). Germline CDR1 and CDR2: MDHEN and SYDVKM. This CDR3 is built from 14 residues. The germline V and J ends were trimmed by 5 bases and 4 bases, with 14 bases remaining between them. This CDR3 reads CASSDPGDPYGYTF. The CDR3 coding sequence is TGTGCCAGCAGTGACCCCGGGGACCCCTATGGCTACACCTTC.

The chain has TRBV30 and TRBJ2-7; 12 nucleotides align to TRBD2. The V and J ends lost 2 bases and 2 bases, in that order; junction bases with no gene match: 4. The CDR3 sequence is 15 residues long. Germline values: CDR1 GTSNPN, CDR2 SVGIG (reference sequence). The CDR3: CAWSLAGGPPYEQYF. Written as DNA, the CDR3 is TGTGCCTGGAGTCTAGCGGGAGGGCCCCCCTACGAGCAGTACTTC.

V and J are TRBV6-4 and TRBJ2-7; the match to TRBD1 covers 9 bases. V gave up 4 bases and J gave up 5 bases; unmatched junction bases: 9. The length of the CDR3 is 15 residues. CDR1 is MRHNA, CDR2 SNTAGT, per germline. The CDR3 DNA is TGTGCCAGCAGTGCCACAGGGGGCGCGGGTGACGAGCAGTACTTC. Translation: CASSATGGAGDEQYF.

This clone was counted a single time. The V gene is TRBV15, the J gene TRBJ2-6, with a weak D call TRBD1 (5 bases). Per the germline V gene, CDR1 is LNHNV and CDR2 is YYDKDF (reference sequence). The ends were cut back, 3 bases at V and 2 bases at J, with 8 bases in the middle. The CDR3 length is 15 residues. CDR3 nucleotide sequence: TGTGCCACCAGCAGGGACAACCCTGGGGCCAACGTCCTGACTTTC. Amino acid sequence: CATSRDNPGANVLTF.

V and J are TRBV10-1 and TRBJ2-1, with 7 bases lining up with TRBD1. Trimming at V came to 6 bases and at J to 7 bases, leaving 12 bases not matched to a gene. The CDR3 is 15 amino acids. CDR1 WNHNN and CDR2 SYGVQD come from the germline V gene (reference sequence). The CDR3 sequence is CASRKPTGSGNEQFF. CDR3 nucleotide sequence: TGCGCCAGCAGGAAGCCGACAGGGTCCGGGAATGAGCAGTTCTTC.

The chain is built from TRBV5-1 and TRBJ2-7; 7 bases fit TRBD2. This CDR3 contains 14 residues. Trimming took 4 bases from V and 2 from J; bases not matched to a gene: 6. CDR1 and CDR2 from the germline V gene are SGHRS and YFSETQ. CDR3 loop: CASSRPGGAYEQYF. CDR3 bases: TGCGCCAGCAGCCGACCTGGGGGGGCCTACGAGCAGTACTTC.

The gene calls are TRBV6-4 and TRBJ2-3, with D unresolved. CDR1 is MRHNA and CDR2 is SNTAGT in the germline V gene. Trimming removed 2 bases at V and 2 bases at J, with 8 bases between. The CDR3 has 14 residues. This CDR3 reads CASSDRPATDTQYF. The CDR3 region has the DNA TGTGCCAGCAGTGACCGCCCTGCCACAGATACGCAGTATTTT.

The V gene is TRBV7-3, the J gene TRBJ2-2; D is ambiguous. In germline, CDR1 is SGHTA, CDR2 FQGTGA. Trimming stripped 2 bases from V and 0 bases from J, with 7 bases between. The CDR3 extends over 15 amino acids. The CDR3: CASSLAAANTGELFF. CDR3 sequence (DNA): TGTGCCAGCAGCTTAGCGGCCGCGAACACCGGGGAGCTGTTTTTT.

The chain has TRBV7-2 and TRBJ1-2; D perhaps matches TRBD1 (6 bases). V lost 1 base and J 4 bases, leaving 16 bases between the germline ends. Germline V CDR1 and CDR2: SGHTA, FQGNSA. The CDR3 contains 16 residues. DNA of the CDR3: TGTGCCAGCAGCTTAGGGGGGGCAGGTCACGTCTATGGCTACACCTTC. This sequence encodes CASSLGGAGHVYGYTF. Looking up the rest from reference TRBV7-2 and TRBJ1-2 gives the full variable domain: GAGVSQSPSNKVTEKGKDVELRCDPISGHTALYWYRQSLGQGLEFLIYFQGNSAPDKSGLPSDRFSAERTGGSVSTLTIQRTQQEDSAVYLCASSLGGAGHVYGYTFGSGTRLTVV.

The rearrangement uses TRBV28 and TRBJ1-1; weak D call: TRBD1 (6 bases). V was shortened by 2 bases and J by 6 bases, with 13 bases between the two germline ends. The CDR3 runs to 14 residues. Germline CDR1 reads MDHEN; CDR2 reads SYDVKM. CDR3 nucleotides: TGTGCCAGCAGTTTACCGGGACAATGGTCTGAAGCTTTCTTT. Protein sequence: CASSLPGQWSEAFF. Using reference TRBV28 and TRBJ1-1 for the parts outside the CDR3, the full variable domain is DVKVTQSSRYLVKRTGEKVFLECVQDMDHENMFWYRQDPGLGLRLIYFSYDVKMKEKGDIPEGYSVSREKKERFSLILESASTNQTSMYLCASSLPGQWSEAFFGQGTRLTVV.

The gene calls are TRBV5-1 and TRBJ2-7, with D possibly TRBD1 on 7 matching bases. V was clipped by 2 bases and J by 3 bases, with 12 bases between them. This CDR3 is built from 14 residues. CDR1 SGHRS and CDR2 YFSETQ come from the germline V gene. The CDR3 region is CASSFTGEDYEQYF. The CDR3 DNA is TGCGCCAGCAGCTTTACAGGGGAGGACTACGAGCAGTACTTC.

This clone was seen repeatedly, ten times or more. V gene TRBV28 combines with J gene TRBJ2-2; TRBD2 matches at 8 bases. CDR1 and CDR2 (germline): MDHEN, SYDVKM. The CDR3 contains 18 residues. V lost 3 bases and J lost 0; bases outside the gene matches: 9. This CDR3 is CASSFPRAGLANTGELFF. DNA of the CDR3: TGTGCCAGCAGTTTTCCCCGGGCGGGACTAGCGAACACCGGGGAGCTGTTTTTT.

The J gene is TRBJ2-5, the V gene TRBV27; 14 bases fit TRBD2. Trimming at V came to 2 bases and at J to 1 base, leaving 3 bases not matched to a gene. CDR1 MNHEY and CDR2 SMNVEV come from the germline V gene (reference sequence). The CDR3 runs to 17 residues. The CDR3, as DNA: TGTGCCAGCAGTTTAGGGACTAGCGGGAGTGTCCAAGAGACCCAGTACTTC. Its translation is CASSLGTSGSVQETQYF.